This entry lists 22 T cell receptor beta chains sequenced from one sample in a study of blood T cell repertoires in COVID-19. The assay was immunoSEQ multiplex PCR, and TCRdb's table has in-frame clones only and misses some. The data hold 160,000 or so clones, with about nine tenths observed a single time. Specimen: peripheral blood. The receptors originated from a woman aged 45 to 65 with acute or convalescent COVID-19.

This chain joins TRBV4-3 and TRBJ1-5, with 9 bases that match TRBD1. J gave up 4 bases and V 4 bases, and 2 bases lay outside the gene matches. The CDR3 contains 14 residues. CDR1 and CDR2 (germline): LGHNA, YSLEER. The CDR3 sequence is CASSLGTGNQPQHF. The CDR3 coding sequence is TGCGCCAGCAGCCTCGGGACAGGGAATCAGCCCCAGCATTTT.

The chain combines TRBV7-6 with TRBJ2-5, with TRBD2 matching 7 bases. The CDR3 totals 16 residues. Germline CDR1 SGHVS, CDR2 FNYEAQ. V lost 5 bases, J lost 2 bases, and 11 bases stayed unmatched. CDR3 sequence: CASSRGLVSWQETQYF. The CDR3 coding sequence is TGTGCCAGCAGCCGAGGACTAGTCTCCTGGCAAGAGACCCAGTACTTC.

The V call is TRBV7-8, the J call TRBJ1-5; D unclear. CDR1 and CDR2 (germline): SGHVS, FQNEAQ. This CDR3 has 14 residues. V dropped 5 bases and J dropped 6 bases, with 14 bases sitting between them. For the CDR3, the DNA is TGTGCCAGCAGCGGGCCGATTGAAACTCAGCCCCAGCATTTT. It specifies CASSGPIETQPQHF.

This clone was recorded only once. V and J are TRBV7-9 and TRBJ2-7, with 9 bases aligning to TRBD2. With 5 bases clipped from V and 6 bases from J, the junction kept 5 bases outside the gene matches. The germline CDR1 and CDR2 sequences are SEHNR and FQNEAQ (reference sequence). The CDR3 consists of 13 residues. In DNA, the CDR3 is TGTGCCAGCAGCACACTAGCGGGCAGCGAGCAGTACTTC. This gives the protein CASSTLAGSEQYF.

This clone has just a few counts. The chain recombines TRBV4-2 with TRBJ1-2; D unresolved. With 1 base removed from V and 4 bases from J, the gap between germline ends came to 10 bases. CDR1 is LGHNA, CDR2 YNFKEQ, per germline. The CDR3 length is 14 residues. As DNA, the CDR3 is TGTGCCAGCAGCCAAGTGGGCAGGTTCTATGGCTACACCTTC. It is translated as CASSQVGRFYGYTF.

The rearrangement links TRBV11-1 to TRBJ1-1; no definite D call. Germline values: CDR1 SGHAT, CDR2 FQDESV (reference sequence). The CDR3 sequence is 15 residues long. The ends were cut back, 2 bases at V and 0 bases at J, with 10 bases in the middle. The CDR3 protein is CASSLMSSLNTEAFF. DNA of the CDR3: TGTGCCAGCAGCTTAATGAGTTCCCTGAACACTGAAGCTTTCTTT.

This chain joins TRBV6-1 and TRBJ2-4; TRBD1 matches at 7 bases. Germline V lookup: CDR1 MNHNS, CDR2 SASEGT. The CDR3 has 16 residues. J lost 2 bases, V lost 2 bases, and 6 bases had no gene match. CDR3 nucleotides: TGTGCCAGCAGTGAAATGCGGACAGGCCCCAAAAACATTCAGTACTTC. The encoded protein is CASSEMRTGPKNIQYF.

This chain uses TRBV5-1 with TRBJ2-2; 8 nucleotides align to TRBD1. V shed 0 bases, J shed 4 bases, and the junction held 5 bases outside the gene matches. From germline, CDR1 is SGHRS and CDR2 YFSETQ. This CDR3 has 16 amino acids. CDR3 in amino acids: CASSLGHRGATGELFF. CDR3 in DNA: TGCGCCAGCAGCTTGGGCCACAGGGGGGCCACCGGGGAGCTGTTTTTT.

This rearrangement joins TRBV4-1 to TRBJ1-2; D unresolved. The CDR3 is 19 residues long. Trimming took off 1 base at V and 0 bases at J, with 21 bases between the two ends. Per germline, CDR1 MGHRA and CDR2 YSYEKL. The CDR3 DNA reads as TGCGCCAGCAGCCAAGGAATAGTGTCAGGCCAATACACTAACTATGGCTACACCTTC. Amino acids: CASSQGIVSGQYTNYGYTF.

The V and J genes are TRBV5-6 and TRBJ1-4; possibly TRBD1 for D (5 bases). The CDR3 consists of 14 residues. In germline, CDR1 is SGHDT, CDR2 YYEEEE. The V gene lost 2 bases and the J gene lost 8 bases, with 13 bases spanning the gap. The CDR3 DNA is TGTGCCAGCAGCTTCAGGGAAGGGCGGGAAAAACTGTTTTTT. Translating gives CASSFREGREKLFF.

The genes are TRBV2 and TRBJ2-7; 7 bases map to TRBD1. Germline V lookup: CDR1 SNHLY, CDR2 FYNNEI. This CDR3 region has 16 residues. With 6 bases clipped from V and 1 base from J, the junction kept 12 bases outside the gene matches. DNA for the CDR3: TGTGCCAGCAGATTGACCGGGACAGATCTTTCCTACGAGCAGTACTTC. It specifies CASRLTGTDLSYEQYF. The full variable domain, with the rest looked up from reference TRBV2 and TRBJ2-7, is EPEVTQTPSHQVTQMGQEVILRCVPISNHLYFYWYRQILGQKVEFLVSFYNNEISEKSEIFDDQFSVERPDGSNFTLKIRSTKLEDSAMYFCASRLTGTDLSYEQYFGPGTRLTVT.

The chain couples TRBV10-2 to TRBJ2-2; D is uncertain. Germline V gives CDR1 WSHSY, CDR2 SAAADI. The CDR3 has 14 residues. Trimming took off 0 bases at V and 0 bases at J, with 2 bases between the two ends. CDR3: CASSESANTGELFF. CDR3 nucleotides: TGCGCCAGCAGTGAGTCCGCGAACACCGGGGAGCTGTTTTTT.

The chain recombines TRBV6-2 or TRBV6-3 with TRBJ1-4; 7 positions agree with TRBD1. The CDR3 sequence is 15 residues long. V dropped 2 bases and J dropped 5; count of bases not matched to a gene: 5. In germline, CDR1 is MNHEY, CDR2 SVGEGT. The CDR3 is CASSYRGRENEKLFF. CDR3 DNA: TGTGCCAGCAGTTACAGGGGGCGAGAAAATGAAAAACTGTTTTTT.

This clone was seen just once. The rearrangement uses TRBV10-3 and TRBJ1-6; a weak D match, TRBD1 (5 bases). V was clipped by 4 bases and J by 8 bases, with 12 bases between them. This CDR3 has 14 amino acids. Germline V lookup: CDR1 ENHRY, CDR2 SYGVKD. Here the CDR3 reads CAISGQGGDSPLHF. CDR3 DNA sequence: TGTGCCATCAGTGGGCAGGGAGGGGATTCACCCCTCCACTTT.

The chain is built from TRBV15 and TRBJ1-4; no reliable D call. V was shortened by 1 base and J by 6 bases, with 9 bases between the two germline ends. This CDR3 has 14 residues. Germline CDR1 is LNHNV and CDR2 is YYDKDF (reference sequence). CDR3 nucleotides: TGTGCCACCAGCAGAGGCCAGACTTATGAAAAACTGTTTTTT. Encoded protein: CATSRGQTYEKLFF.

V is TRBV7-9 and J is TRBJ2-3; 7 nucleotides line up with TRBD1. V lost 4 bases to trimming and J lost 7 bases; unmatched junction nucleotides: 8. The CDR3 has 14 amino acids. Germline CDR1 reads SEHNR; CDR2 reads FQNEAQ (reference sequence). The CDR3 loop reads CASSSRTGENTQYF. As DNA, the CDR3 is TGTGCCAGCAGCTCACGGACAGGAGAGAATACGCAGTATTTT.

V is TRBV30 and J is TRBJ2-3; D perhaps matches TRBD2 (6 bases). CDR1 GTSNPN and CDR2 SVGIG come from the germline V gene (reference sequence). V lost 2 bases and J lost 5, with 11 bases in between. The CDR3 sequence is 13 residues long. CDR3 nucleotide sequence: TGTGCCTGGAGTCCGGGGGTACGAGATACGCAGTATTTT. It translates to CAWSPGVRDTQYF.

This clone was recorded a few times. This chain uses TRBV7-3 with TRBJ1-1, with no clear D. Deletions cut 4 bases from V and 0 bases from J, with 6 bases between. This CDR3 is 13 amino acids long. Germline-derived CDR1 and CDR2 are SGHTA and FQGTGA. For the CDR3, the DNA is TGTGCCAGCAGCTCCAATTTGAACACTGAAGCTTTCTTT. Its translation is CASSSNLNTEAFF. Together with reference TRBV7-3 and TRBJ1-1, the CDR3 gives the full variable domain: GAGVSQTPSNKVTEKGKYVELRCDPISGHTALYWYRQSLGQGPEFLIYFQGTGAADDSGLPNDRFFAVRPEGSVSTLKIQRTERGDSAVYLCASSSNLNTEAFFGQGTRLTVV.

V and J are TRBV5-6 and TRBJ1-3; D is ambiguous. The germline V gene has CDR1 SGHDT and CDR2 YYEEEE. The CDR3 is 14 residues long. Trimming removed 2 bases at V and 0 bases at J, with 6 bases between. This chain's CDR3 is CASSFISSGNTIYF. The CDR3 nucleotides read TGTGCCAGCAGCTTTATCAGCTCTGGAAACACCATATATTTT.

This chain links TRBV7-8 with TRBJ2-2; 11 bases fit TRBD1. The CDR3 spans 17 residues. V gave up 5 bases and J gave up 3 bases; unmatched junction bases: 8. From germline, CDR1 is SGHVS and CDR2 FQNEAQ. The CDR3 DNA reads TGTGCCAGCAGCCCTAGCGGACAGGGGGCTGACACCGGGGAGCTGTTTTTT. Encoded protein: CASSPSGQGADTGELFF.

DNA of the CDR3: TGTGCCAGCCTAGCGGCAACAGCGGGGCCCTACGAGCAGTACTTC. It translates to CASLAATAGPYEQYF. This chain joins TRBV11-2 and TRBJ2-7; TRBD2 agrees at 7 bases. Trimming cost V 8 bases and J 2 bases; bases outside gene matches: 12. Germline V gene sequence: CDR1 SGHAT, CDR2 FQNNGV. The CDR3 loop spans 15 amino acids.

The gene calls are TRBV6-6 and TRBJ1-2; TRBD1 aligns across 8 bases. This CDR3 spans 14 amino acids. J lost 5 bases, V lost 5 bases, and 7 bases had no gene match. Germline CDR1 is MNHNY and CDR2 is SVGAGI (reference sequence). The CDR3 coding sequence is TGTGCCAGCAGTCCCGGACAGGGATGGTATGGCTACACCTTC. Amino acids: CASSPGQGWYGYTF.